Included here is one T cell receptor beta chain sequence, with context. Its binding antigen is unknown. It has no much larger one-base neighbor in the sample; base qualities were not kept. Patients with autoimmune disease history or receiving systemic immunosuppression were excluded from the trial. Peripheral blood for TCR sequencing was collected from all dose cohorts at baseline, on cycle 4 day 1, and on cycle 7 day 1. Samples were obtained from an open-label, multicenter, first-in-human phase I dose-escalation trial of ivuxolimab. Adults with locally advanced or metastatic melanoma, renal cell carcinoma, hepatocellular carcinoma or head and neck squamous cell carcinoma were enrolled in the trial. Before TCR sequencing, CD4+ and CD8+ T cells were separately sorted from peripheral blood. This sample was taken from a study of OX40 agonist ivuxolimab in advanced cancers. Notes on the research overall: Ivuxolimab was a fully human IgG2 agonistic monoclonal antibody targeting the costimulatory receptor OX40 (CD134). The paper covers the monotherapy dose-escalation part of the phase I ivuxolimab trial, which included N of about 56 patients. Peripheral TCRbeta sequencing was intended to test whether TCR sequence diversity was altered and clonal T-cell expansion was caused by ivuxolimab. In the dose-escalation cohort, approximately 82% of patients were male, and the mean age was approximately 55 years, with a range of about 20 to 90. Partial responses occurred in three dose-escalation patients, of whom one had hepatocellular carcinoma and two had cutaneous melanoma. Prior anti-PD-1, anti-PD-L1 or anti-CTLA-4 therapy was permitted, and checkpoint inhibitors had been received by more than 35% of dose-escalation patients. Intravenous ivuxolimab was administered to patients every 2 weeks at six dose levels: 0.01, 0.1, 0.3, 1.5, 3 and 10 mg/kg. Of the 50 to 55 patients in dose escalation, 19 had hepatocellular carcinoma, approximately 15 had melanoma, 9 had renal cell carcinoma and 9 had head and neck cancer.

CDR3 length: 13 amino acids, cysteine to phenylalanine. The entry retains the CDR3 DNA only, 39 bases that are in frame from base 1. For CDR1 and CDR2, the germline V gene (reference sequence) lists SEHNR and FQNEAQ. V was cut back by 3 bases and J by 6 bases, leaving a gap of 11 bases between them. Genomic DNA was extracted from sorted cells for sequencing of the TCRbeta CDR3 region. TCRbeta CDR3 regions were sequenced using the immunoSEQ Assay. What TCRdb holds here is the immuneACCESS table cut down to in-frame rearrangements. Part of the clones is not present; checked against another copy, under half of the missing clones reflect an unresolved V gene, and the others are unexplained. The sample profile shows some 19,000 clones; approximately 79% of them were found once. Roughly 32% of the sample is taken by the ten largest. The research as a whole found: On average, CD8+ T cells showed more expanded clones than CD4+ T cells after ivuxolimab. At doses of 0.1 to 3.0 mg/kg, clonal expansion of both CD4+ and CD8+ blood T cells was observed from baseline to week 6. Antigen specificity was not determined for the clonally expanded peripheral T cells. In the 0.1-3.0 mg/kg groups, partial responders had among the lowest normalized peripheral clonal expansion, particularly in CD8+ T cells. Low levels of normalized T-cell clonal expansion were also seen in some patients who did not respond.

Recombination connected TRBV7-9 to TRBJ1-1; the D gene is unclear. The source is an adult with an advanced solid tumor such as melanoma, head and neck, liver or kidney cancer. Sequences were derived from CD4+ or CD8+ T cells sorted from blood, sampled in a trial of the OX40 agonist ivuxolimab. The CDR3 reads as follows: CASSFAGSPEAFF. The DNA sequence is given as TGTGCCAGCAGCTTTGCCGGGAGTCCTGAAGCTTTCTTT.